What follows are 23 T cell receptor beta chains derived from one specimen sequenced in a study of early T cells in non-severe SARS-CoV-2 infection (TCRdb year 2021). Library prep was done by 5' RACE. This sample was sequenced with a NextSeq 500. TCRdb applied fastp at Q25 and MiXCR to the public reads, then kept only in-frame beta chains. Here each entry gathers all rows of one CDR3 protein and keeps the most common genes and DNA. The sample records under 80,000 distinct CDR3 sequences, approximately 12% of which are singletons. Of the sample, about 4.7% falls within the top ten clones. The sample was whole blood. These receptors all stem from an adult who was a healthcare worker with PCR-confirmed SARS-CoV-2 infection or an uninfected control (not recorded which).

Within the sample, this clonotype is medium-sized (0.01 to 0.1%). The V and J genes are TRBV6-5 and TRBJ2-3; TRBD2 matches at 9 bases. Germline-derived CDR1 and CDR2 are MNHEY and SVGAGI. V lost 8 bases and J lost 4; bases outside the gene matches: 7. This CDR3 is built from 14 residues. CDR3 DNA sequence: TGTGCCAGCCGAGCTAGCGGGGCAGCAGATACGCAGTATTTT. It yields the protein CASRASGAADTQYF.

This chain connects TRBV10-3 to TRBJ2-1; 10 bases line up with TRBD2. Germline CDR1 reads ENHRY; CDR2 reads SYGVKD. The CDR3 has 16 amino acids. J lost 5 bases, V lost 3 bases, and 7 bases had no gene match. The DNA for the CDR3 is TGTGCCATCAGTGAATACCCTAGCGGGGGTAACAATGAGCAGTTCTTC. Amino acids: CAISEYPSGGNNEQFF.

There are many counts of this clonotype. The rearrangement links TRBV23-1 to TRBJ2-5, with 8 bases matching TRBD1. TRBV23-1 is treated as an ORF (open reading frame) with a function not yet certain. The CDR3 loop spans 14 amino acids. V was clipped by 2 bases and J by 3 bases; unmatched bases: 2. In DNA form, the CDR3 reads TGCGCCAGCAGTCAAGGGACAGGAGAAGAGACCCAGTACTTC. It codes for CASSQGTGEETQYF.

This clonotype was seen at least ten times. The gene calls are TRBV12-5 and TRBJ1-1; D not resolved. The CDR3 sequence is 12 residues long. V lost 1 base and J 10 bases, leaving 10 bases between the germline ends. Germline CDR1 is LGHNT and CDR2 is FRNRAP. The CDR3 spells CASGLESWGAFF. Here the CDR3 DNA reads TGTGCTAGTGGTTTGGAAAGCTGGGGAGCTTTCTTT.

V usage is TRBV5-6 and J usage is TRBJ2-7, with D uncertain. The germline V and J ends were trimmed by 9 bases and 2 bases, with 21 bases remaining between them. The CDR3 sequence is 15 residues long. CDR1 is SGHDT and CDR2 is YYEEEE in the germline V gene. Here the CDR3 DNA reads TGTGCCACCCACGACCTCGGCCAGGAGACCTACGAGCAGTACTTC. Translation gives CATHDLGQETYEQYF.

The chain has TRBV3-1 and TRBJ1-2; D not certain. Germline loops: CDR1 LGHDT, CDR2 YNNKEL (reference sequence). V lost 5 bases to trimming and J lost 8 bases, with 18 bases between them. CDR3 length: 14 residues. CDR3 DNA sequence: TGTGCCAGCAGCGTTGCGAAGAGTTTAGTGGGCTACACCTTC. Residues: CASSVAKSLVGYTF.

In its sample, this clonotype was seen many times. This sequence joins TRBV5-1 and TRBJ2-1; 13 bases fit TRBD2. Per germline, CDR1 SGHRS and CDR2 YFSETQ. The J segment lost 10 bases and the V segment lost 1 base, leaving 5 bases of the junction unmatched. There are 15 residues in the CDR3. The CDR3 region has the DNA TGCGCCAGCAGCTTGATCGGACTAGCGGGGGCCGAGCAGTTCTTC. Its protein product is CASSLIGLAGAEQFF. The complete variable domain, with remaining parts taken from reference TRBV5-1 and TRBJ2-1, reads KAGVTQTPRYLIKTRGQQVTLSCSPISGHRSVSWYQQTPGQGLQFLFEYFSETQRNKGNFPGRFSGRQFSNSRSEMNVSTLELGDSALYLCASSLIGLAGAEQFFGPGTRLTVL.

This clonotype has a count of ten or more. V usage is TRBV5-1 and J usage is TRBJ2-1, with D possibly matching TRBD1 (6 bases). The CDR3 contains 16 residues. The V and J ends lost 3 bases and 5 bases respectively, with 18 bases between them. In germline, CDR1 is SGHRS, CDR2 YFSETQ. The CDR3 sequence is CASSSAGQGYNNEQFF. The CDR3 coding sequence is TGCGCCAGCAGCTCGGCCGGGCAGGGGTATAACAATGAGCAGTTCTTC.

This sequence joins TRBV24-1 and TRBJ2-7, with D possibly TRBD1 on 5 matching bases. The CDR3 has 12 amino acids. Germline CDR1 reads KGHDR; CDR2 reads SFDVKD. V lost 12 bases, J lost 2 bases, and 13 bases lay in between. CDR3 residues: CACCQGTYEQYF. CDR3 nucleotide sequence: TGTGCCTGCTGCCAGGGCACCTACGAGCAGTACTTC.

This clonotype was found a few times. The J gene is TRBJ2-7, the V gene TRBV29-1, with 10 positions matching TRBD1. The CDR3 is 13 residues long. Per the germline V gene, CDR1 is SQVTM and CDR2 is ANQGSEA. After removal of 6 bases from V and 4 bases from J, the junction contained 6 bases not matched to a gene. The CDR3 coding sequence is TGCAGCGTGGTACCGGGACAGGGGTACGAGCAGTACTTC. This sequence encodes CSVVPGQGYEQYF.

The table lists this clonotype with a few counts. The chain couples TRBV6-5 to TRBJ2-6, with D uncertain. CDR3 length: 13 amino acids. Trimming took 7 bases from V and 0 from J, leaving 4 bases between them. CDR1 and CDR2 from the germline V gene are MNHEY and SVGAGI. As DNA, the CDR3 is TGTGCCAGCAACCCCTCTGGGGCCAACGTCCTGACTTTC. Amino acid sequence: CASNPSGANVLTF.

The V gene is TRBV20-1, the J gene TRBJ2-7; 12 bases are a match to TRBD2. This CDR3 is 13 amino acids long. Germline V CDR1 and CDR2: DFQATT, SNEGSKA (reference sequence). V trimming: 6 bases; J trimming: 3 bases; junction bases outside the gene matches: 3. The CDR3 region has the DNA TGCAGTGCAACTAGCGGGGGGCTCTACGAGCAGTACTTC. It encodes CSATSGGLYEQYF.

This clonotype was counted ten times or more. The CDR3 DNA sequence: TGTGCCAGCAGCTTGTTCCTAGCGGGGGGGCCAGGCAGGCATGAGCAGTTCTTC. Translating it yields CASSLFLAGGPGRHEQFF. V and J are TRBV5-6 and TRBJ2-1, with TRBD2 identical over 12 bases. After removal of 1 base from V and 8 bases from J, the junction contained 13 bases not matched to a gene. The germline gives CDR1 SGHDT, CDR2 YYEEEE. The CDR3 contains 18 residues. Using reference TRBV5-6 and TRBJ2-1 for the parts outside the CDR3, the full variable domain is DAGVTQSPTHLIKTRGQQVTLRCSPKSGHDTVSWYQQALGQGPQFIFQYYEEEERQRGNFPDRFSGHQFPNYSSELNVNALLLGDSALYLCASSLFLAGGPGRHEQFFGPGTRLTVL.

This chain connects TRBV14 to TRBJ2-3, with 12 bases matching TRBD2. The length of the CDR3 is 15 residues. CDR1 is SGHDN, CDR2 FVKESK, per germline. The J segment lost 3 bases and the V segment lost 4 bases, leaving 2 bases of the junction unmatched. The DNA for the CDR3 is TGTGCCAGCAGCCCGACTAGCGGGAGAACAGATACGCAGTATTTT. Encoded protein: CASSPTSGRTDTQYF.

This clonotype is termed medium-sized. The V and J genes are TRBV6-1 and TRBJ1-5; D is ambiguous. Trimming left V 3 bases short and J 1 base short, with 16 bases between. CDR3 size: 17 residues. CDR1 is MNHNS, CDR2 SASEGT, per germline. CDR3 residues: CASSDPLPSRSNQPQHF. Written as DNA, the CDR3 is TGTGCCAGCAGTGACCCCCTACCTTCTAGGAGCAATCAGCCCCAGCATTTT.

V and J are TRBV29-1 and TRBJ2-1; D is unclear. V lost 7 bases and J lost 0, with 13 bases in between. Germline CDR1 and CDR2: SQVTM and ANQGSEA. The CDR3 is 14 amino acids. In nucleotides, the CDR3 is TGCAGCGCCGCCCGACCTAGCTCCTACAATGAGCAGTTCTTC. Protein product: CSAARPSSYNEQFF.

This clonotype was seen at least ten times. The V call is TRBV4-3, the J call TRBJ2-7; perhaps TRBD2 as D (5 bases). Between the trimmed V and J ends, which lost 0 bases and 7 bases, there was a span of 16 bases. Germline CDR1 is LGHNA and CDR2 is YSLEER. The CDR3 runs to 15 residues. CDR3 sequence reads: CASSQDAFGGREQYF. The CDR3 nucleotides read TGCGCCAGCAGCCAAGACGCGTTCGGAGGCCGAGAGCAGTACTTC.

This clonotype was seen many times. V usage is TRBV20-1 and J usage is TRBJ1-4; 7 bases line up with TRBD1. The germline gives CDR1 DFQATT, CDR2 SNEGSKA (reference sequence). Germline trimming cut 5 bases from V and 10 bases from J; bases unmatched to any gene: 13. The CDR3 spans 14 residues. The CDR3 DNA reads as TGCAGTGCTCTCCGGGACCCAGGGGGAGGAAAACTGTTTTTT. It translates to CSALRDPGGGKLFF.

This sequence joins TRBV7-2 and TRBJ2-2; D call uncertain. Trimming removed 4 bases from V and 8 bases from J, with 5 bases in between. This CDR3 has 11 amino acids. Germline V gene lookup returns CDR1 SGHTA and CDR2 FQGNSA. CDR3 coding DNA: TGTGCCAGCAGCTCTGTAGGGGAGCTGTTTTTT. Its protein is CASSSVGELFF.

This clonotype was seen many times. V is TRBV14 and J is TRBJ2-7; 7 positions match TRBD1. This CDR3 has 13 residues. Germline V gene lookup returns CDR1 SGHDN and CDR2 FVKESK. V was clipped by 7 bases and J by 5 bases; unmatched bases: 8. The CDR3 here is CASTGTGDHEQYF. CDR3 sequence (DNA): TGTGCCAGCACCGGTACAGGGGACCACGAGCAGTACTTC.

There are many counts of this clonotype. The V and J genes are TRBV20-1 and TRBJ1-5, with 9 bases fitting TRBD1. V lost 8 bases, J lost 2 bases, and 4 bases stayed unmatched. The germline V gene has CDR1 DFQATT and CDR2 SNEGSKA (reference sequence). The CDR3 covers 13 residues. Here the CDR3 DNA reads TGCAGTACAGGGGGCAAAGGCAATCAGCCCCAGCATTTT. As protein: CSTGGKGNQPQHF.

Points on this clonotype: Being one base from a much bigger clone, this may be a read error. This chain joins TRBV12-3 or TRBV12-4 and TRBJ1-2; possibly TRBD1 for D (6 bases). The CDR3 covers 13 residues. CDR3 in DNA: TGTGCCAGCAGTTTTCGGGGGCCCTATGGCTACGCCTTC. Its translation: CASSFRGPYGYAF.

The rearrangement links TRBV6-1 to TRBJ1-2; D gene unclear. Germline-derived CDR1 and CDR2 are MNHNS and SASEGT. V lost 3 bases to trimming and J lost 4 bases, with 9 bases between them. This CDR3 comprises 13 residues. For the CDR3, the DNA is TGTGCCAGCAGTGATGGCAGGATCTATGGCTACACCTTC. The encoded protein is CASSDGRIYGYTF.